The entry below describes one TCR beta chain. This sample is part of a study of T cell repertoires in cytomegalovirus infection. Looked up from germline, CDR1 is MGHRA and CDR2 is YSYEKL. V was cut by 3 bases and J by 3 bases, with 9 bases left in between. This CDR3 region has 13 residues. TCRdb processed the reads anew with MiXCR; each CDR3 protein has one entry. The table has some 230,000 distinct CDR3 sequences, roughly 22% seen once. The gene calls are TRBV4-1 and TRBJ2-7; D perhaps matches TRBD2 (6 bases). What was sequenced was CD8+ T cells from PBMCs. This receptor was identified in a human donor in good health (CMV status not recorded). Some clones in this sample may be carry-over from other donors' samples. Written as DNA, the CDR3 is TGCGCCAGCAGCCAGGGACTGGGCTACGAGCAGTACTTC. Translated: CASSQGLGYEQYF.